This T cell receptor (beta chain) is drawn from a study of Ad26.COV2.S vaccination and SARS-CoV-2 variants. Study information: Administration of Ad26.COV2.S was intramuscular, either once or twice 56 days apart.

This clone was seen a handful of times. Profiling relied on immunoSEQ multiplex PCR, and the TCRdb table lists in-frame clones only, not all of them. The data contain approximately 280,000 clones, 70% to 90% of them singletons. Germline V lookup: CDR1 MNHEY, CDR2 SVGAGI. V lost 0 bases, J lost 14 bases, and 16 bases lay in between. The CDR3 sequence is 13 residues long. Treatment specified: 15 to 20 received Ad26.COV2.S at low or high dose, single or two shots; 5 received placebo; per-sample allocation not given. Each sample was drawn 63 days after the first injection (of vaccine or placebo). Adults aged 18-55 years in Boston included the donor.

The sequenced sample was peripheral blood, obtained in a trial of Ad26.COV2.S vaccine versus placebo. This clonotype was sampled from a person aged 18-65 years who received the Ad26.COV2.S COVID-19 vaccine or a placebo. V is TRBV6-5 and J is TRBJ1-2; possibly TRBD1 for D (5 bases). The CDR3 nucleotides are TGTGCCAGCAGTTACTCGAGGGCAGGGATGAGGACCTTC. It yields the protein CASSYSRAGMRTF.